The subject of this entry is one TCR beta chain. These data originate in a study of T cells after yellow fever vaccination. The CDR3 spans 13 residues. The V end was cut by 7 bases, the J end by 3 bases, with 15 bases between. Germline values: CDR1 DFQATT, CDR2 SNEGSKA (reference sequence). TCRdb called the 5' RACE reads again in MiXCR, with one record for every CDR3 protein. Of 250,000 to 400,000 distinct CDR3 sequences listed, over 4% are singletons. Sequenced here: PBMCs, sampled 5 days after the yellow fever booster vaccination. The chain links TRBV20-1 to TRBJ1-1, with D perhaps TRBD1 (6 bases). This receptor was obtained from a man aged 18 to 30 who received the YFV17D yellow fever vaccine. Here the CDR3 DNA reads TGCAGTGAGGTGGGGCAGGGGTACACTGAAGCTTTCTTT. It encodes CSEVGQGYTEAFF.